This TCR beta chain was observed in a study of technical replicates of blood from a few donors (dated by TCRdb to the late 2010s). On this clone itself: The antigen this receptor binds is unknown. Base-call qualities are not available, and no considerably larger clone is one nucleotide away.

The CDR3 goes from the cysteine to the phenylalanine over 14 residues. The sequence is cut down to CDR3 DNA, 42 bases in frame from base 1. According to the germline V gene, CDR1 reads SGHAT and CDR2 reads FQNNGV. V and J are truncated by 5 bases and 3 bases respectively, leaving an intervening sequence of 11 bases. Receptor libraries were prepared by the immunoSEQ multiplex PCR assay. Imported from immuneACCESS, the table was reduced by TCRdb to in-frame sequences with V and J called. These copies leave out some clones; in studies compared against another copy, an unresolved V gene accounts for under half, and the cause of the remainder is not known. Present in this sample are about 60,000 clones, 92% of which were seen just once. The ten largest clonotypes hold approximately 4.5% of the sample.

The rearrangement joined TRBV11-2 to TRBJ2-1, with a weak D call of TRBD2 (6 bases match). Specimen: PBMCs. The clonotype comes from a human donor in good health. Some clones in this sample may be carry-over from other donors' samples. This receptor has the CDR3 CASSTPGLYNEQFF. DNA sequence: TGTGCCAGCAGCACGCCGGGACTCTACAATGAGCAGTTCTTC.